These 9 T cell receptor beta chains share one sample of origin, sequenced in a study of T cell changes during pregnancy in multiple sclerosis. Using immunoSEQ multiplex PCR, the repertoire was profiled, and TCRdb retains in-frame clones only, with some absent. The repertoire holds approximately 46,000 clones, with 80% to 95% as singletons. This specimen was CD4+ T cells from peripheral blood mononuclear cells, taken after pregnancy. The receptor set was obtained from a female donor with multiple sclerosis, enrolled in a pregnancy study.

The J gene is TRBJ1-5, the V gene TRBV5-8; 9 bases are a match to TRBD1. In germline, CDR1 is SGHTS, CDR2 YDEGEE. The CDR3 covers 17 residues. The V and J ends lost 4 bases and 7 bases, in that order; junction bases with no gene match: 15. The CDR3 reads CASSPGTTGGVGQPQHF. DNA for the CDR3: TGTGCCAGCAGCCCGGGGACAACAGGGGGCGTAGGGCAGCCCCAGCATTTT.

The rearrangement uses TRBV6-1 and TRBJ2-7; 9 nucleotides line up with TRBD1. V shed 3 bases and J 3 bases; nucleotides not matched to a gene: 9. From germline, CDR1 is MNHNS and CDR2 SASEGT. The CDR3 spans 16 residues. The CDR3 region has the DNA TGTGCCAGCAGTGAGGGGACAGGGCTCGGGGTCTACGAGCAGTACTTC. Its translation is CASSEGTGLGVYEQYF.

This clone was seen once. The genes are TRBV28 and TRBJ1-2, with no clear D. The germline V and J ends were trimmed by 2 bases and 6 bases, with 10 bases remaining between them. The CDR3 length is 13 residues. Germline CDR1 reads MDHEN; CDR2 reads SYDVKM. In DNA, the CDR3 is TGTGCCAGCAGTTTAGAGAAGTTCAATGGCTACACCTTC. Its translation: CASSLEKFNGYTF.

The rearrangement uses TRBV14 and TRBJ2-1; TRBD2 matches at 14 bases. This CDR3 is 16 amino acids long. Germline CDR1 and CDR2: SGHDN and FVKESK. V shed 4 bases, J shed 8 bases, and the junction held 7 bases outside the gene matches. The CDR3 loop is CASSRRGLAGGHEQFF. The CDR3 DNA reads as TGTGCCAGCAGCCGCCGCGGACTAGCGGGAGGTCATGAGCAGTTCTTC.

J is TRBJ2-7 and V is TRBV7-2; the D gene is possibly TRBD2 (6 bases). Germline CDR1 SGHTA, CDR2 FQGNSA. V was cut by 11 bases and J by 5 bases, with 13 bases left in between. The CDR3 runs 11 residues. The CDR3 sequence is CASGDNHEQYF. The CDR3 nucleotides are TGTGCCTCGGGGGATAACCACGAGCAGTACTTC.

CDR3 nucleotides: TGTGCCAGCAGCTTAGACTTCCGGGGCACCGGGGAGCTGTTTTTT. This sequence encodes CASSLDFRGTGELFF. The chain recombines TRBV7-3 with TRBJ2-2, with a possible D match to TRBD2 (5 bases). Germline V gene data show CDR1 as SGHTA and CDR2 as FQGTGA. V was pared by 2 bases and J by 4 bases, with 11 bases between. This CDR3 contains 15 residues.

This chain joins TRBV9 and TRBJ2-1; perhaps TRBD1 as D (5 bases). Germline assignment: CDR1 SGDLS and CDR2 YYNGEE. V shed 4 bases and J shed 7 bases, with 18 bases lying between them. The CDR3 is 15 residues long. The CDR3 loop reads CASSLGQGPTNEQFF. The CDR3 DNA reads as TGTGCCAGCAGCCTCGGGCAGGGTCCTACGAATGAGCAGTTCTTC.

This chain uses TRBV5-1 with TRBJ2-2; 8 positions match TRBD2. Per the germline V gene, CDR1 is SGHRS and CDR2 is YFSETQ. V shed 2 bases and J 0 bases; nucleotides not matched to a gene: 0. This CDR3 has 15 amino acids. The CDR3 DNA follows: TGCGCCAGCAGCTTTAGCGGGACGAACACCGGGGAGCTGTTTTTT. It yields the protein CASSFSGTNTGELFF.

This chain uses TRBV6-6 with TRBJ1-1; 7 bases line up with TRBD1. The V gene's germline CDR1 is MNHNY and CDR2 SVGAGI (reference sequence). The CDR3 is made up of 14 amino acids. V shed 6 bases and J 2 bases; nucleotides not matched to a gene: 6. Here the CDR3 reads CASSVRGTNTEAFF. Written as DNA, the CDR3 is TGTGCCAGCAGCGTCAGGGGGACTAACACTGAAGCTTTCTTT.